The present entry profiles one TCR beta chain with its context. Its antigen is as yet unknown. The authors sequenced TCR beta from blood CD8+ and CD4+ T cells. Purification of the CD8+ and CD4+ T cells relied on negative isolation, and TEMRA cells underwent FACS enrichment. The data belong to a study of CD8 T cells in Susac syndrome. General observations from the study: A relatively small number of individuals underwent TCR sequencing and HLA analysis.

Reverse transcription of about 0.5 to 1 ug RNA was carried out with random hexamers. Across 54 Vbeta and 13 Jbeta, TCR beta CDR3 was amplified with immunoSEQ multiplex PCR. From the immunoSEQ multiplex PCR reads, TCRdb called clonotypes with MiXCR, one entry per CDR3 protein. The sample gives approximately 200,000 distinct CDR3 sequences, almost 96% of which show up once; 0.093% is in the top ten. CDR1 MGHRA and CDR2 YSYEKL come from the germline V gene. The germline V and J ends were trimmed by 0 bases and 7 bases, with 17 bases remaining between them. CDR3 length equals 16 residues. What was sequenced was CD4+ T cells from PBMCs. The sequence derives from a human donor with multiple sclerosis. This chain uses TRBV4-1 with TRBJ2-3; D unclear. The CDR3 DNA sequence: TGCGCCAGCAGCCAAGATTGGAGTTCCCTCCCAAATACGCAGTATTTT. It is translated as CASSQDWSSLPNTQYF.